This TCR beta chain is from a study of blood T cells in healthy people across ages. The germline V and J ends were trimmed by 5 bases and 2 bases, with 11 bases remaining between them. This CDR3 comprises 14 residues. Germline V gene lookup returns CDR1 WSHSY and CDR2 SAAADI. All donors came from Russia, were Caucasian and healthy, and spanned ages roughly 6 to 100. Researchers isolated at least 7 million PBMCs per sample. Alongside a J-beta primer mix, a sample-barcoded 5' primer served in a second PCR lasting about 7 to 12 cycles. Every cDNA molecule bore a tag from a template-switch adaptor containing 12 random nucleotides. MiXCR was run by TCRdb on the 5' RACE reads, yielding one entry per CDR3 protein. The sample lists 600,000 to 650,000 distinct CDR3 sequences, 45% to 65% occurring once. This clonotype turned up a few times.

The clonotype comes from a man aged 55 to 70 in good health. The V gene is TRBV10-2, the J gene TRBJ2-3; possible D gene TRBD2, 6 bases. Source material: blood. The CDR3 loop reads CASSILAVTDTQYF. For the CDR3, the DNA is TGCGCCAGCAGTATTTTAGCGGTCACAGATACGCAGTATTTT.